This T cell receptor (beta chain) emerged from a study of metastatic and nonmetastatic thyroid tumors. Study summary: Repertoires of blood and of tissue (tumor or nodule) from malignant and benign thyroid patients were compared. Findings and caveats of the study: For both blood and tumor, malignant thyroid tumors reportedly showed significantly higher TCR beta diversity than benign nodules did.

Treatment of any kind had been given to no patient before thyroid surgery. The CDR3 extends over 22 amino acids. Deletions cut 0 bases from V and 7 bases from J, with 36 bases between. Germline lookup yields CDR1 LGHDT and CDR2 YNNKEL (reference sequence). The authors' processing: The authors used CDR3 differences across clinicopathological groups to build a distant-metastasis classifier for papillary thyroid cancer. With MiXCR, TCRdb reprocessed the PCR reads. TCRdb's processing, not the authors', yielded these V and J calls. The sample holds around 41,000 clones, roughly 27% seen once. This clone was detected ten times or more. Its antigen is still unknown.

This chain joins TRBV3-1 and TRBJ2-5; D is perhaps TRBD1 (6 bases). The TCR comes from a male donor with papillary thyroid cancer or a benign thyroid nodule (not recorded which). Some clones in this sample may be carry-over from other donors' samples. Source material: blood. The CDR3 is CASSQEQTTGAVLNRDRGTQYF. Written as DNA, the CDR3 is TGTGCCAGCAGCCAAGAACAGACGACAGGAGCCGTTTTGAACCGGGACCGGGGGACCCAGTACTTC.